This TCR beta chain stems from a study of patients and donors after allogeneic stem cell transplantation. This clonotype was detected a few times. TCRdb analysed the RT-PCR reads with MiXCR anew, one entry per CDR3 protein. The data contain roughly 940,000 distinct CDR3 sequences, 15% to 20% of them singletons. Germline CDR1 is MNHNS and CDR2 is SASEGT. The CDR3 consists of 18 residues. Trimming removed 5 bases from V and 0 bases from J, with 22 bases in between. This clonotype was obtained from a human donor who was either an allogeneic HSCT recipient or a stem cell or donor lymphocyte infusion donor (not recorded which). It is not recorded whose cells these are; they may come from a transplant donor. The V call is TRBV6-1, the J call TRBJ1-2; D remains unclear. Sequencing was done on a sample of blood, either unsorted or a sorted T cell fraction (not recorded which). CDR3 amino acids: CASSPRARHPTPNYGYTF. CDR3 bases: TGTGCCAGCAGTCCCCGGGCGAGACACCCAACTCCTAACTATGGCTACACCTTC.